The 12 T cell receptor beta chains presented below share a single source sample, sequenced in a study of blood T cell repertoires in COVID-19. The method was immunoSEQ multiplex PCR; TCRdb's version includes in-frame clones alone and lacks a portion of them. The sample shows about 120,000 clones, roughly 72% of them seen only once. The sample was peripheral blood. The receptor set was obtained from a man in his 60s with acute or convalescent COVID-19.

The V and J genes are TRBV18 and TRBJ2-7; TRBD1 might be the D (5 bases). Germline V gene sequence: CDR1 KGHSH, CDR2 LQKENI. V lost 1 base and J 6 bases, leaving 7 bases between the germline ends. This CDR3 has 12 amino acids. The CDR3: CASSPRDSEQYF. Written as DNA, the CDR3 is TGTGCCAGCTCACCACGTGACAGCGAGCAGTACTTC.

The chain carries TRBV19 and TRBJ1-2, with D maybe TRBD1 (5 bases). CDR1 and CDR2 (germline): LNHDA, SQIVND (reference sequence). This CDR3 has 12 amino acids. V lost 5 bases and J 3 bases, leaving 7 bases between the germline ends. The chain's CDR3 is CASSPGYYGYTF. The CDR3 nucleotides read TGTGCCAGTAGTCCAGGGTACTATGGCTACACCTTC.

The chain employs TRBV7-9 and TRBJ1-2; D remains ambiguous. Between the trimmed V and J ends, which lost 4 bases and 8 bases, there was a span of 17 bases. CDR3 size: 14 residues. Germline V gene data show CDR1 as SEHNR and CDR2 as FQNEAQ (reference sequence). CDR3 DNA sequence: TGTGCCAGCAGCTCCCCGGGGTCAGAGTCAGGCTACACCTTC. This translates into CASSSPGSESGYTF.

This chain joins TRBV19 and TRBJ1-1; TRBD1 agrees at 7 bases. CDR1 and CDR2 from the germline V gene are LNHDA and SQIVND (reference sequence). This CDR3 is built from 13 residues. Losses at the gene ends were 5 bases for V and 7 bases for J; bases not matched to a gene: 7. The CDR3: CASSAKGALEAFF. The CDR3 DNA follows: TGTGCCAGTAGTGCAAAGGGGGCCCTTGAAGCTTTCTTT.

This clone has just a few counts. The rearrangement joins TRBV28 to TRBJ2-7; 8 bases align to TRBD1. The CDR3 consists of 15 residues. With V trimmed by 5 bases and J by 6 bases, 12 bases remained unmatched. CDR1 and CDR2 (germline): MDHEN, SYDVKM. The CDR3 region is CASSTHWTGKAEQYF. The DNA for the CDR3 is TGTGCCAGCAGTACCCACTGGACAGGGAAAGCCGAGCAGTACTTC.

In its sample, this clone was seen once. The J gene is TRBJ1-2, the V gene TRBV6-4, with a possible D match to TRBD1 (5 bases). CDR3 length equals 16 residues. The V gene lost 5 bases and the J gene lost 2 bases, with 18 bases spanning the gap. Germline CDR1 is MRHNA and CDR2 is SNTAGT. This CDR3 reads CASSSYFSRDNYGYTF. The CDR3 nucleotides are TGTGCCAGCAGTTCCTATTTTTCGCGGGACAACTATGGCTACACCTTC.

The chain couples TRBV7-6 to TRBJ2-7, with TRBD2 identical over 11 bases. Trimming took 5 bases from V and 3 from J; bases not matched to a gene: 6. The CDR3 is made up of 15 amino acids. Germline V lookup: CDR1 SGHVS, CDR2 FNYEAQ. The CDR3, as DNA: TGTGCCAGCAGCATAACTAGCGGGAGAGACTACGAGCAGTACTTC. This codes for CASSITSGRDYEQYF.

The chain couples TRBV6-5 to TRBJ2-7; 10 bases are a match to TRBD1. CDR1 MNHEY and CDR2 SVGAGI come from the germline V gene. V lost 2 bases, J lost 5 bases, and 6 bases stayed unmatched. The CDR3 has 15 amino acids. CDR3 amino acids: CASSYGDRGFHEQYF. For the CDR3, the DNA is TGTGCCAGCAGTTACGGGGACAGGGGTTTCCACGAGCAGTACTTC.

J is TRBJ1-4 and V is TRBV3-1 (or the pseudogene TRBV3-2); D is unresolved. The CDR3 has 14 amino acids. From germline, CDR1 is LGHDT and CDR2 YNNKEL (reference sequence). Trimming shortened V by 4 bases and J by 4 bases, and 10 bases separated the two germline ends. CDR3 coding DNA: TGTGCCAGCAGCCTCGGGGTTTATAATGAAAAACTGTTTTTT. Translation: CASSLGVYNEKLFF.

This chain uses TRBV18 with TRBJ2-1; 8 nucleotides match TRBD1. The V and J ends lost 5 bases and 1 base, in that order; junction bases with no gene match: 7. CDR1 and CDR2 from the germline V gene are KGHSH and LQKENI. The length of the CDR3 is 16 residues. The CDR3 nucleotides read TGTGCCAGCTCAAGACAGGGGCCCCTATCCTACAATGAGCAGTTCTTC. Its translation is CASSRQGPLSYNEQFF.

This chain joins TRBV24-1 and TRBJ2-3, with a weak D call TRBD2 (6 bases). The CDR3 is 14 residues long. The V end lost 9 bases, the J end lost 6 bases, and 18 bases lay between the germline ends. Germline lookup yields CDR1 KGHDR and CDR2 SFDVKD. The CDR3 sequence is CATSGRRGVDTQYF. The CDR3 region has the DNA TGTGCCACCTCTGGCCGGCGCGGGGTGGATACGCAGTATTTT.

The CDR3 region is CASSPGQGSYF. In DNA form, the CDR3 reads TGTGCCAGCAGCCCGGGACAGGGGTCGTACTTC. This rearrangement joins TRBV7-8 to TRBJ2-7; TRBD1 aligns across 10 bases. The germline gives CDR1 SGHVS, CDR2 FQNEAQ. The CDR3 is 11 amino acids. The trim removed 5 bases at V and 12 bases at J, leaving 4 bases unmatched.